What follows are 5 T cell receptor beta chains derived from one specimen sequenced in a study of read filtering for tumor transcriptome and immune sequencing. The library was built from 400 ng RNA with molecular barcoded adaptors for alpha/delta and beta/gamma chains. A single record per CDR3 protein comes from TCRdb applying MiXCR to the reads. The table lists more than 55,000 distinct CDR3 sequences, 20% to 25% of them singletons. Sequencing was performed on a population of CD138-negative cells sorted from bone marrow. These receptors originate from a donor over 35 with multiple myeloma.

This clonotype has ten or more counts. The V and J genes are TRBV28 and TRBJ2-1; 11 nucleotides agree with TRBD2. The J segment lost 8 bases and the V segment lost 5 bases, leaving 8 bases of the junction unmatched. Germline V CDR1 and CDR2: MDHEN, SYDVKM. The CDR3 is made up of 15 amino acids. The CDR3 DNA reads as TGTGCCAGCAGTGTGACTAGCGGGATTAGGCATGAGCAGTTCTTC. This codes for CASSVTSGIRHEQFF.

This clonotype has at least ten counts. DNA of the CDR3: TGCAGCGCGGGACAGGCGAACACTGAAGCTTTCTTT. Translated, it gives CSAGQANTEAFF. The chain recombines TRBV29-1 with TRBJ1-1, with 8 bases matching TRBD1. The CDR3 consists of 12 residues. The V gene's germline CDR1 is SQVTM and CDR2 ANQGSEA. V was clipped by 7 bases and J by 1 base; unmatched bases: 2.

In its sample, this clonotype was seen many times. The chain is built from TRBV28 and TRBJ2-2, with TRBD1 identical over 9 bases. V lost 5 bases and J lost 5; bases outside the gene matches: 6. The CDR3 totals 15 residues. In germline, CDR1 is MDHEN, CDR2 SYDVKM. The CDR3 sequence is CASSPRDRVTGELFF. In nucleotides, the CDR3 is TGTGCCAGCAGTCCCCGGGACAGGGTGACCGGGGAGCTGTTTTTT.

This clonotype was seen many times. The chain is built from TRBV28 and TRBJ1-2; D gene uncertain. Germline assignment: CDR1 MDHEN and CDR2 SYDVKM. The V gene lost 7 bases and the J gene lost 8 bases, with 26 bases spanning the gap. This CDR3 contains 16 residues. CDR3 DNA: TGTGCCAGCAACATGTACCAGGATGGGTCTACTGGCGGCTACACCTTC. This encodes CASNMYQDGSTGGYTF.

This clonotype was counted once. The chain links TRBV7-6 to TRBJ2-5; D is uncertain. This CDR3 is built from 14 residues. The V and J ends lost 1 base and 4 bases respectively, with 10 bases between them. The germline V gene has CDR1 SGHVS and CDR2 FNYEAQ. CDR3 sequence (DNA): TGTGCCAGCAGCTTAGTAGGTGCCGGAGAGACCCAGTACTTC. Protein: CASSLVGAGETQYF.